This T cell receptor (beta chain) was captured in a study of T-cell reconstitution after alpha-beta-depleted transplantation in children. Study-wide findings and caveats: Several hundred rapidly expanded clones from non-depleted graft cells reportedly supplied alpha-beta T cells about two months post-transplant. T-cell counts and diversity at one year post-transplant came mainly from newly produced T cells. Some patients owed their high day-60 TCRbeta diversity to surviving recipient T cells and thymic progenitors.

This clonotype has just a few counts. The target antigen is unknown. Per the germline V gene, CDR1 is LGHDT and CDR2 is YNNKEL (reference sequence). The germline V and J ends were trimmed by 5 bases and 4 bases, with 14 bases remaining between them. The CDR3 length is 14 residues. The library targeted TCRbeta and was prepared with unique molecular identifiers. One entry per CDR3 protein results from TCRdb running MiXCR on the PCR reads. The sample records about 830,000 distinct CDR3 sequences, 16% being singletons. The specimen was PBMCs, mostly from graft donor cells, collected 360 days after TCRalphabeta/CD19-depleted stem cell transplant. The source is a male patient aged 10 to 17 who had a stem cell transplant for acute lymphoblastic leukemia, so the T cells may come from the graft donor. V gene TRBV3-1 combines with J gene TRBJ2-5, with unresolved D. The CDR3 nucleotides are TGTGCCAGCAGCGACTCTCCTGACGGAGAGACCCAGTACTTC. Its translation is CASSDSPDGETQYF.